One and the same sample provided the 20 T cell receptor beta chains below, sequenced in a study of T cell responses to AZD1222 COVID-19 vaccine. The method was immunoSEQ multiplex PCR; TCRdb's version includes in-frame clones alone and lacks a portion of them. The sample yields roughly 120,000 clones, roughly 88% seen once. The sample here was peripheral blood, taken on day 0 of AZD1222 vaccination. These receptors originate from an adult in good health.

In its sample, this clone was seen once. The chain carries TRBV6-5 and TRBJ1-5, with TRBD1 matching over 9 bases. V lost 5 bases to trimming and J lost 2 bases; unmatched junction nucleotides: 4. CDR1 MNHEY and CDR2 SVGAGI come from the germline V gene. This CDR3 has 15 amino acids. The CDR3 protein is CASSKDRGGNQPQHF. CDR3 DNA sequence: TGTGCCAGCAGTAAGGACAGGGGAGGCAATCAGCCCCAGCATTTT.

The chain recombines TRBV7-9 with TRBJ1-2; 7 positions match TRBD1. V shed 4 bases and J 3 bases; nucleotides not matched to a gene: 2. This CDR3 has 13 amino acids. The germline V gene encodes CDR1 SEHNR and CDR2 FQNEAQ (reference sequence). The DNA of the CDR3 is TGTGCCAGCAGCTCCGACAGGGACTATGGCTACACCTTC. It is translated as CASSSDRDYGYTF.

The gene calls are TRBV6-4 and TRBJ2-5, with no clear D. The germline CDR1 and CDR2 sequences are MRHNA and SNTAGT. V dropped 5 bases and J dropped 2 bases, with 15 bases sitting between them. This CDR3 spans 15 amino acids. The chain's CDR3 is CASSTTIGSQETQYF. The CDR3, as DNA: TGTGCCAGCAGTACCACCATAGGGTCACAAGAGACCCAGTACTTC.

The chain has TRBV7-2 and TRBJ1-3, with 7 nucleotides matching TRBD1. The V segment lost 1 base and the J segment 4 bases; nucleotides outside the gene matches: 4. The CDR3 length is 15 residues. Germline V gene data show CDR1 as SGHTA and CDR2 as FQGNSA. CDR3 in amino acids: CASSLGGGGGNTIYF. CDR3 in DNA: TGTGCCAGCAGCTTAGGAGGGGGCGGAGGAAACACCATATATTTT.

CDR3 DNA sequence: TGTGCCTGGAGTACCACAGGGGAAGGATACAGTTTCTTC. This encodes CAWSTTGEGYSFF. This chain links TRBV30 with TRBJ2-1; TRBD1 matches 7 bases. Germline CDR1 reads GTSNPN; CDR2 reads SVGIG (reference sequence). The CDR3 contains 13 residues. V lost 2 bases to trimming and J lost 16 bases; unmatched junction nucleotides: 14. The whole variable domain, filled in from reference TRBV30 and TRBJ2-1, reads SQTIHQWPATLVQPVGSPLSLECTVEGTSNPNLYWYRQAAGRGLQLLFYSVGIGQISSEVPQNLSASRPQDRQFILSSKKLLLSDSGFYLCAWSTTGEGYSFFGPGTRLTVL.

The gene calls are TRBV5-6 and TRBJ1-5; D is unresolved. The ends were cut back, 4 bases at V and 4 bases at J, with 9 bases in the middle. CDR3 length equals 13 residues. Germline V gives CDR1 SGHDT, CDR2 YYEEEE. CDR3 coding DNA: TGTGCCAGCAGCAGATGGGGTAATCAGCCCCAGCATTTT. Its protein is CASSRWGNQPQHF. Filled out from reference TRBV5-6 and TRBJ1-5, the complete variable domain reads DAGVTQSPTHLIKTRGQQVTLRCSPKSGHDTVSWYQQALGQGPQFIFQYYEEEERQRGNFPDRFSGHQFPNYSSELNVNALLLGDSALYLCASSRWGNQPQHFGDGTRLSIL.

The table lists this clone with a count of one. The chain carries TRBV28 and TRBJ1-2; 7 bases match TRBD1. Losses at the gene ends were 5 bases for V and 4 bases for J; bases not matched to a gene: 10. The germline V gene has CDR1 MDHEN and CDR2 SYDVKM. There are 15 residues in the CDR3. The CDR3 here is CASSDNRGPGYGYTF. DNA of the CDR3: TGTGCCAGCAGTGATAACAGGGGTCCCGGCTATGGCTACACCTTC.

V is TRBV3-1 (or the pseudogene TRBV3-2) and J is TRBJ1-1; weak D call: TRBD1 (5 bases). Trimming took off 4 bases at V and 4 bases at J, with 10 bases between the two ends. The germline gives CDR1 LGHDT, CDR2 YNNKEL (reference sequence). The CDR3 totals 13 residues. For the CDR3, the DNA is TGTGCCAGCAGCCCGCAGGGAGGCACTGAAGCTTTCTTT. It codes for CASSPQGGTEAFF.

The chain's CDR3 is CASSQAGGVNEKLFF. The CDR3 region has the DNA TGCGCCAGCAGCCAAGCGGGGGGGGTTAATGAAAAACTGTTTTTT. The chain uses TRBV4-1 and TRBJ1-4; TRBD1 is a possible D gene (5 bases). This CDR3 comprises 15 residues. The V and J ends lost 1 base and 4 bases respectively, with 10 bases between them. Germline lookup yields CDR1 MGHRA and CDR2 YSYEKL.

Only one count was recorded for this clone. The rearrangement uses TRBV29-1 and TRBJ2-2; D is undetermined. The CDR3 length is 11 residues. Germline loops: CDR1 SQVTM, CDR2 ANQGSEA. V was trimmed by 7 bases and J by 1 base, leaving 4 bases between them. The CDR3 sequence is CSGMNTGELFF. CDR3 in DNA: TGCAGCGGGATGAACACCGGGGAGCTGTTTTTT.

This clone was detected only once. V gene TRBV4-3 combines with J gene TRBJ1-1, with 10 bases matching TRBD1. Germline-derived CDR1 and CDR2 are LGHNA and YSLEER. V lost 4 bases to trimming and J lost 9 bases; unmatched junction nucleotides: 8. The CDR3 sequence is 14 residues long. CDR3 loop: CASSPTGGLGKAFF. The CDR3 DNA follows: TGCGCCAGCAGCCCGACAGGGGGCTTGGGAAAAGCTTTCTTT.

The V gene is TRBV6-2 or TRBV6-3, the J gene TRBJ2-2, with unresolved D. The germline gives CDR1 MNHEY, CDR2 SVGEGT. Trimming cost V 5 bases and J 4 bases, with 8 bases left between them. The CDR3 is 13 residues long. The CDR3 DNA sequence: TGTGCCAGCAGTATGGCGGCCACCGGGGAGCTGTTTTTT. It specifies CASSMAATGELFF.

In regard to this clone: The junction departs from germline at one end; a sequencing error may be responsible. The CDR3 reads CASSEGAGDGYTF. In DNA, the CDR3 is TGTGCCAGCAGCGAAGGGGCAGGAGATGGCTACACCTTC. The rearrangement links TRBV2 to TRBJ1-2; perhaps TRBD1 as D (5 bases). Germline V gives CDR1 SNHLY, CDR2 FYNNEI. This CDR3 has 13 residues. Complete variable domain (other parts from reference TRBV2 and TRBJ1-2): EPEVTQTPSHQVTQMGQEVILRCVPISNHLYFYWYRQILGQKVEFLVSFYNNEISEKSEIFDDQFSVERPDGSNFTLKIRSTKLEDSAMYFCASSEGAGDGYTFGSGTRLTVV.

The rearrangement uses TRBV7-2 and TRBJ1-1, with TRBD1 identical over 8 bases. The CDR3 is 15 amino acids. J was trimmed by 5 bases and V by 4 bases; bases with no gene match: 9. The germline V gene encodes CDR1 SGHTA and CDR2 FQGNSA. The CDR3 sequence is CASSSTGAAGTEAFF. As DNA, the CDR3 is TGTGCCAGCAGCTCGACAGGGGCCGCGGGAACTGAAGCTTTCTTT. The full variable domain, with the rest looked up from reference TRBV7-2 and TRBJ1-1, is GAGVSQSPSNKVTEKGKDVELRCDPISGHTALYWYRQSLGQGLEFLIYFQGNSAPDKSGLPSDRFSAERTGGSVSTLTIQRTQQEDSAVYLCASSSTGAAGTEAFFGQGTRLTVV.

V gene TRBV12-3 or TRBV12-4 combines with J gene TRBJ1-3; a possible D gene is TRBD1 (5 bases). The CDR3 is made up of 13 amino acids. Between the trimmed V and J ends, which lost 3 bases and 7 bases, there was a span of 10 bases. Written as DNA, the CDR3 is TGTGCCAGCAGTTTCACGGGGGGTAACACCATATATTTT. Translation gives CASSFTGGNTIYF.

The rearrangement uses TRBV3-1 (or the pseudogene TRBV3-2) and TRBJ1-2; D not resolved. The CDR3 is made up of 13 amino acids. Between the trimmed V and J ends, which lost 1 base and 8 bases, there was a span of 11 bases. Germline V gene lookup returns CDR1 LGHDT and CDR2 YNNKEL (reference sequence). The CDR3 loop reads CASSQGYSPGYTF. CDR3 DNA: TGTGCCAGCAGCCAAGGGTATTCTCCAGGCTACACCTTC.

In nucleotides, the CDR3 is TGTGCCAGCAGCCAAGATCTAACAGGGACCCTAAACTATGGCTACACCTTC. It specifies CASSQDLTGTLNYGYTF. The chain has TRBV4-2 and TRBJ1-2; the D gene is possibly TRBD1 (6 bases). V was shortened by 0 bases and J by 2 bases, with 16 bases between the two germline ends. The CDR3 loop spans 17 amino acids. In germline, CDR1 is LGHNA, CDR2 YNFKEQ.

The genes are TRBV7-2 and TRBJ2-1; D is perhaps TRBD2 (5 bases). Germline CDR1 and CDR2: SGHTA and FQGNSA. CDR3 length: 16 amino acids. Trimming took off 3 bases at V and 2 bases at J, with 14 bases between the two ends. CDR3 DNA sequence: TGTGCCAGCAGCTTGGGAGCCGGGGAACCCTACAATGAGCAGTTCTTC. Translating gives CASSLGAGEPYNEQFF. The entire variable domain, with the rest obtained from reference TRBV7-2 and TRBJ2-1, is as follows: GAGVSQSPSNKVTEKGKDVELRCDPISGHTALYWYRQSLGQGLEFLIYFQGNSAPDKSGLPSDRFSAERTGGSVSTLTIQRTQQEDSAVYLCASSLGAGEPYNEQFFGPGTRLTVL.

The chain has TRBV6-5 and TRBJ2-2; tentatively, D is TRBD1 (5 bases). The CDR3 totals 15 residues. The V end lost 7 bases, the J end lost 3 bases, and 15 bases lay between the germline ends. The germline CDR1 and CDR2 sequences are MNHEY and SVGAGI. Written as DNA, the CDR3 is TGTGCCAGCACCAGACTCCCGACAGACACCGGGGAGCTGTTTTTT. Its protein is CASTRLPTDTGELFF.

V gene TRBV5-1 combines with J gene TRBJ1-1; D unresolved. V was cut by 1 base and J by 5 bases, with 9 bases left in between. CDR1 is SGHRS, CDR2 YFSETQ, per germline. This CDR3 contains 13 residues. The CDR3 spells CASSLNGVTEAFF. CDR3 bases: TGCGCCAGCAGCTTGAACGGGGTAACTGAAGCTTTCTTT. The whole variable domain, filled in from reference TRBV5-1 and TRBJ1-1, reads KAGVTQTPRYLIKTRGQQVTLSCSPISGHRSVSWYQQTPGQGLQFLFEYFSETQRNKGNFPGRFSGRQFSNSRSEMNVSTLELGDSALYLCASSLNGVTEAFFGQGTRLTVV.